A selection of T cell receptor beta chains follows, all from one sample in a study of blood T cell repertoires in COVID-19. Produced via immunoSEQ multiplex PCR; TCRdb's table is partial and in-frame only. In the table there are 150,000 or so clones, about 81% of which are singletons. Sequencing used peripheral blood. These TCRs come from a woman older than 75 with acute or convalescent COVID-19. The CDR3 runs from the conserved cysteine through the conserved F or W. The D gene is left open where the match is weak. Clone size appears in some rows only: once, few, many, or a class for an expanded clone.

j_call v_call d_call clone_size cdr3_length cdr3_aa cdr3_nt
TRBJ2-7 TRBV18 . . 13 CASSPRFRDEQYF TGTGCCAGCTCACCACGGTTCAGGGACGAGCAGTACTTC
TRBJ2-3 TRBV28 TRBD1 . 15 CASSTQTGFTDTQYF TGTGCCAGCAGTACTCAGACAGGGTTCACAGATACGCAGTATTTT
TRBJ2-3 TRBV5-1 TRBD2 . 17 CASSSQSSGGVADTQYF TGCGCCAGCAGCTCGCAGTCTAGCGGAGGGGTGGCAGATACGCAGTATTTT
TRBJ1-3 TRBV3-1/TRBV3-2 . . 14 CASSQAVSGNTIYF TGTGCCAGCAGCCAAGCCGTTTCTGGAAACACCATATATTTT
TRBJ2-7 TRBV7-2 . once 13 CASSTTVNYEQYF TGTGCCAGCAGCACGACTGTTAACTACGAGCAGTACTTC
TRBJ2-2 TRBV27 . . 17 CASSLLGRGSNTGELFF TGTGCCAGCAGTTTATTAGGGCGGGGATCCAACACCGGGGAGCTGTTTTTT
TRBJ1-1 TRBV7-8 . . 14 CASSLVGGNTEAFF TGTGCCAGCAGCTTAGTAGGGGGGAACACTGAAGCTTTCTTT
TRBJ1-2 TRBV6-5 TRBD1 few 14 CASSQSWTGSGYTF TGTGCCAGCAGTCAATCTTGGACAGGGAGCGGCTACACCTTC
TRBJ1-5 TRBV11-2 . . 15 CASSPDWGLSQPQHF TGTGCCAGCAGCCCGGACTGGGGGCTCTCTCAGCCCCAGCATTTT
TRBJ1-2 TRBV24-1 TRBD1 . 14 CATSDSGGSGGYTF TGTGCCACCAGTGATTCAGGGGGGTCCGGTGGCTACACCTTC
TRBJ1-3 TRBV4-1 . few 15 CASRRQMSSGNTIYF TGCGCCAGCAGACGACAGATGAGCTCTGGAAACACCATATATTTT
TRBJ2-1 TRBV5-1 . . 17 CASSLGFPDYPYNEQFF TGCGCCAGCAGCTTGGGCTTCCCAGACTACCCTTACAATGAGCAGTTCTTC
TRBJ2-3 TRBV7-9 TRBD1 . 15 CASSPSTGGTDTQYF TGTGCCAGCAGCCCATCGACAGGGGGCACAGATACGCAGTATTTT
TRBJ2-7 TRBV5-1 . . 14 CASSPGQQSYEQYF TGCGCCAGCAGCCCTGGACAGCAATCCTACGAGCAGTACTTC
TRBJ2-1 TRBV5-4 . . 16 CASSLGGFTGHNEQFF TGTGCCAGCAGCTTGGGTGGCTTTACAGGGCACAATGAGCAGTTCTTC
TRBJ2-5 TRBV9 . few 13 CASSGGPQETQYF TGTGCCAGCAGCGGGGGCCCACAAGAGACCCAGTACTTC
TRBJ2-4 TRBV3-1/TRBV3-2 . . 16 CASRQTTGGRKNIQYF TGTGCCAGCAGACAAACTACCGGGGGTCGAAAAAACATTCAGTACTTC
TRBJ1-6 TRBV5-5 . . 15 CASSPGPGLNSPLHF TGTGCCAGCAGCCCCGGCCCGGGACTTAATTCACCCCTCCACTTT
TRBJ1-4 TRBV30 TRBD1 . 14 CAWSMGQGSEKLFF TGTGCCTGGAGTATGGGACAGGGCAGTGAAAAACTGTTTTTT
TRBJ1-6 TRBV19 TRBD1 . 19 CASSMEFDRGSSYNSPLHF TGTGCCAGTAGTATGGAATTTGACAGGGGGAGCTCCTATAATTCACCCCTCCACTTT
TRBJ2-3 TRBV27 TRBD2 few 15 CASSLMAGVPDTQYF TGTGCCAGCAGTTTGATGGCGGGGGTGCCGGATACGCAGTATTTT
TRBJ2-2 TRBV7-8 . . 16 CASSLTAGRNTGELFF TGTGCCAGCAGCTTAACGGCAGGGCGGAACACCGGGGAGCTGTTTTTT
TRBJ2-5 TRBV5-4 TRBD2 . 15 CASSFDRGGQETQYF TGTGCCAGCAGCTTTGATCGGGGGGGCCAAGAGACCCAGTACTTC
TRBJ1-1 TRBV28 TRBD1 . 13 CASSQGQDLEAFF TGTGCCAGCAGCCAGGGACAGGATTTGGAAGCTTTCTTT
TRBJ2-3 TRBV5-1 TRBD2 . 16 CASSFYGGFTTDTQYF TGCGCCAGCAGCTTCTACGGGGGGTTTACCACAGATACGCAGTATTTT
TRBJ2-5 TRBV11-2 TRBD2 few 15 CASSPQLAGGKTQYF TGTGCCAGCAGCCCACAACTAGCGGGAGGGAAGACCCAGTACTTC
TRBJ1-1 TRBV4-3 TRBD1 . 14 CASSPGTANTEAFF TGCGCCAGCAGCCCCGGGACAGCTAACACTGAAGCTTTCTTT
TRBJ1-2 TRBV7-9 . . 13 CASSLNSPAGYTF TGTGCCAGCAGCTTAAACTCCCCAGCGGGCTACACCTTC
TRBJ2-1 TRBV5-1 TRBD2 few 16 CASSLDAGGSYNEQFF TGCGCCAGCAGCTTGGATGCGGGAGGGTCCTACAATGAGCAGTTCTTC
TRBJ1-5 TRBV18 TRBD1 . 13 CASSQTGRQPQHF TGTGCCAGCTCACAGACAGGGAGGCAGCCCCAGCATTTT
TRBJ2-1 TRBV4-1 . . 12 CASSQDRNEQFF TGCGCCAGCAGCCAAGATCGCAATGAGCAGTTCTTC
TRBJ1-6 TRBV6-1 TRBD1 . 15 CASSDSRGANSPLHF TGTGCCAGCAGTGATAGCAGGGGGGCTAATTCACCCCTCCACTTT
TRBJ1-2 TRBV5-6 . . 12 CASSLAVYGYTF TGTGCCAGCAGCTTGGCAGTCTATGGCTACACCTTC
TRBJ2-7 TRBV11-2 . . 15 CASSLVGGSSYEQYF TGTGCCAGCAGCCTCGTAGGGGGTAGCTCCTACGAGCAGTACTTC
TRBJ2-7 TRBV3-1/TRBV3-2 TRBD2 . 15 CASSQAGGGAYEQYF TGTGCCAGCAGCCAAGCCGGGGGGGGAGCTTACGAGCAGTACTTC
TRBJ2-2 TRBV11-3 TRBD2 few 17 CASSVGTSGWNTGELFF TGTGCCAGCAGCGTTGGGACTAGCGGGTGGAACACCGGGGAGCTGTTTTTT
TRBJ1-1 TRBV7-2 TRBD1 . 18 CASSSKVNPGTGVPEAFF TGTGCCAGCAGCTCGAAAGTCAATCCCGGGACAGGGGTCCCTGAAGCTTTCTTT
TRBJ1-4 TRBV7-9 . . 13 CASSTATNEKLFF TGTGCCAGCAGCACAGCAACTAATGAAAAACTGTTTTTT